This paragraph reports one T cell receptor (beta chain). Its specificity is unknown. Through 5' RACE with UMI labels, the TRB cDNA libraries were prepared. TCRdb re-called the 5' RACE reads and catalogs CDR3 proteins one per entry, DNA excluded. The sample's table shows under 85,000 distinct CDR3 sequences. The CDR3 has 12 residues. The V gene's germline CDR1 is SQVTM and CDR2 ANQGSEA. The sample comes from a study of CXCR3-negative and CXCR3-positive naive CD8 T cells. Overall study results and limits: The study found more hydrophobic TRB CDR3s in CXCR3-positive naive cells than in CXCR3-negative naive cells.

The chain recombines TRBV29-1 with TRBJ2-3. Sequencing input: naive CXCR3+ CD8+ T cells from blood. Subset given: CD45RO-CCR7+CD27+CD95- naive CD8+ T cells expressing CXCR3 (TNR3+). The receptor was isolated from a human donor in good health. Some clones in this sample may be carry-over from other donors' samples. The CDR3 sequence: CSVEGWTDTQYF.